Listed below are T cell receptor beta chains from one sample, sequenced in a study of T-cell reconstitution after alpha-beta-depleted transplantation in children. Using its own MiXCR run on the PCR reads, TCRdb lists one record per CDR3 protein. This sample has roughly 200,000 distinct CDR3 sequences, with about 6.8% found just once. The sequences come from PBMCs from the stem cell graft donor, collected from the stem cell graft. Receptors were obtained from a human donor who donated a stem cell graft to a child with Wiskott-Aldrich syndrome. Both conserved end residues are part of each CDR3. D genes are given only for firm matches. Not every row has a clone size; where given, it reads once, few, many or a size class.

TGTGCCAGCAGTTTAGCGGGAGTCAATGAGCAGTTCTTC	CASSLAGVNEQFF	TRBJ2-1	TRBV6-5	13	many	TRBD2
TGTGCCAGCACCGGGACAGGAAGCTCCTACAATGAGCAGTTCTTC	CASTGTGSSYNEQFF	TRBJ2-1	TRBV12-3/TRBV12-4	15	many	TRBD1
TGTGCCAGCAGCTCTTTCGGGAGTTACAATGAGCAGTTCTTC	CASSSFGSYNEQFF	TRBJ2-1	TRBV5-8	14	many	NA
TGCAGTGCTAGGAAACAGGGAAGCAATCAGCCCCAGCATTTT	CSARKQGSNQPQHF	TRBJ1-5	TRBV20-1	14	many	NA
TGTGCCAGCAGCATGGGACAGGGTAGCAATCAGCCCCAGCATTTT	CASSMGQGSNQPQHF	TRBJ1-5	TRBV7-2	15	many	TRBD1
TGTGCCACCAGTGGTGGGGGGCAGGGGGAAGAGACCCAGTACTTC	CATSGGGQGEETQYF	TRBJ2-5	TRBV24-1	15	NA	NA
TGTGCCAGCAGTTATGGCGTTGAAGCTTTCTTT	CASSYGVEAFF	TRBJ1-1	TRBV12-3/TRBV12-4	11	many	NA
TGTGCCAGCAGTCCGCCGGGACTAGCCATCCATGAGCAGTTCTTC	CASSPPGLAIHEQFF	TRBJ2-1	TRBV5-4	15	many	TRBD2
TGTGCCACCAATGGACGGGACCCCGCAAACACTGAAGCTTTCTTT	CATNGRDPANTEAFF	TRBJ1-1	TRBV10-3	15	many	NA
TGTGCCAGCAGCACCCGCAACTTGGGGCCTACAGATACGCAGTATTTT	CASSTRNLGPTDTQYF	TRBJ2-3	TRBV7-2	16	many	NA
TGTGCCAGCAGTTTAGTCTACGAGCAGTACTTC	CASSLVYEQYF	TRBJ2-7	TRBV12-3/TRBV12-4	11	many	NA
TGTGCCAGCAGCCGAGCCCCCGTAGGTAATGAAAAACTGTTTTTT	CASSRAPVGNEKLFF	TRBJ1-4	TRBV5-6	15	many	NA
TGTGCCAGCAGACCGGGAATTCAAAATTCACCCCTCCACTTT	CASRPGIQNSPLHF	TRBJ1-6	TRBV6-2/TRBV6-3	14	NA	NA
TGCAGTGCTAGTCACGGGACAGGGGGTAGGTACACTGAAGCTTTCTTT	CSASHGTGGRYTEAFF	TRBJ1-1	TRBV20-1	16	many	TRBD1
TGCGCCAGCAGCTATCCCGCGGTCCCAGGGGACCAAGAGACCCAGTACTTC	CASSYPAVPGDQETQYF	TRBJ2-5	TRBV5-1	17	many	NA
TGTGCCAGCAGTTTAGCCTTCACAGATACGCAGTATTTT	CASSLAFTDTQYF	TRBJ2-3	TRBV12-3/TRBV12-4	13	many	NA
TGTGCCAGCAGTTTATCGGCATGGGATCAGCCCCAGCATTTT	CASSLSAWDQPQHF	TRBJ1-5	TRBV27	14	many	NA
TGTGCCAGCAGCGTCCGTATGGACACTGAAGCTTTCTTT	CASSVRMDTEAFF	TRBJ1-1	TRBV6-2/TRBV6-3	13	many	NA
TGTGCCAGCAGTTTTCAGGGAACGTCGGACGAGCAGTACTTC	CASSFQGTSDEQYF	TRBJ2-7	TRBV12-3/TRBV12-4	14	many	NA
TGCAGTGCTAGCCAGGGGGACTATGGCTACACCTTC	CSASQGDYGYTF	TRBJ1-2	TRBV20-1	12	many	TRBD1
TGTGCCAGCAGGCGAACCGGGACAGGGATTTACAATGAGCAGTTCTTC	CASRRTGTGIYNEQFF	TRBJ2-1	TRBV6-2/TRBV6-3	16	few	TRBD1
TGTGCCAGCCAGACAGGGTCTCCCTACAATGAGCAGTTCTTC	CASQTGSPYNEQFF	TRBJ2-1	TRBV12-3/TRBV12-4	14	many	TRBD1
TGTGCCAGCAGCTTATACAGGGTCGTAGAGACCCAGTACTTC	CASSLYRVVETQYF	TRBJ2-5	TRBV11-2	14	many	NA
TGTGCCTGGAGTTCGGGGTCCACAGATACGCAGTATTTT	CAWSSGSTDTQYF	TRBJ2-3	TRBV30	13	few	NA
TGCGCCAGTCTACAAGGGACAGCGGGAACTGAAGCTTTCTTT	CASLQGTAGTEAFF	TRBJ1-1	TRBV5-1	14	many	TRBD1
TGTGCCAGCAGCTTAGTCTCCCAGGGCACAGATACGCAGTATTTT	CASSLVSQGTDTQYF	TRBJ2-3	TRBV7-6	15	many	NA
TGCAGTGCTGCACCCGGGACAGGGGTTCACAATTCACCCCTCCACTTT	CSAAPGTGVHNSPLHF	TRBJ1-6	TRBV20-1	16	many	TRBD1
TGTGCCAGCACCATCGCCCTGGGCAGAAACTATGGCTACACCTTC	CASTIALGRNYGYTF	TRBJ1-2	TRBV7-9	15	many	NA
TGTGCCTGGAGTGTATTAGACACCATATATTTT	CAWSVLDTIYF	TRBJ1-3	TRBV30	11	NA	NA
TGTGCCAGCAGTTCTCCTAGCGGGAGGGCCGGGGAGCTGTTTTTT	CASSSPSGRAGELFF	TRBJ2-2	TRBV12-3/TRBV12-4	15	many	TRBD2
TGTGCCTGGAGATCGGGGTGGGTCGAGGGGCAGTTCTTC	CAWRSGWVEGQFF	TRBJ2-1	TRBV30	13	few	NA
TGTGCCAGCAGTAACCGTTATGAGCAGTTCTTC	CASSNRYEQFF	TRBJ2-1	TRBV6-5	11	many	NA
TGTGCCAGCAGCTCCTGGGGAGGGCCAAATCAGCCCCAGCATTTT	CASSSWGGPNQPQHF	TRBJ1-5	TRBV5-5	15	many	NA
TGCGCCAGCAGCTTGGGGGGGCAGGTTGATCAGCCCCAGCATTTT	CASSLGGQVDQPQHF	TRBJ1-5	TRBV5-1	15	many	NA
TGTGCCAGCAGTTTCCCGGGGCGCATTTTTTCTAGCACAGATACGCAGTATTTT	CASSFPGRIFSSTDTQYF	TRBJ2-3	TRBV12-3/TRBV12-4	18	many	NA
TGCAGTGCTACGGACCTGGACAGGGGGGGTCCCGGGGAGCTGTTTTTT	CSATDLDRGGPGELFF	TRBJ2-2	TRBV20-1	16	many	TRBD1
TGCGCCAGCAGCTTAAGGACAGGTGTGAACACTGAAGCTTTCTTT	CASSLRTGVNTEAFF	TRBJ1-1	TRBV5-1	15	many	TRBD1
TGTGCCTGGGCACTTACTGTAATAGATACGCAGTATTTT	CAWALTVIDTQYF	TRBJ2-3	TRBV30	13	few	NA
TGCAGTGCCACGACAGCAACTTCCTACAATGAGCAGTTCTTC	CSATTATSYNEQFF	TRBJ2-1	TRBV20-1	14	NA	NA
TGTGCCAGCAGCTCCAACGCCGGGTCGAACACTGAAGCTTTCTTT	CASSSNAGSNTEAFF	TRBJ1-1	TRBV7-2	15	many	NA
TGTGCCAGCAGCTTTGGATTTGAGGTTCCAGATACGCAGTATTTT	CASSFGFEVPDTQYF	TRBJ2-3	TRBV7-9	15	many	NA
TGTGCCAGCAGTTCCTCCGGGACAGGGATATTTGGGGCCAACGTCCTGACTTTC	CASSSSGTGIFGANVLTF	TRBJ2-6	TRBV12-3/TRBV12-4	18	NA	TRBD1
TGCGCCAGCAGCCGGGAAGGGGTTAATGAGCAGTTCTTC	CASSREGVNEQFF	TRBJ2-1	TRBV5-1	13	many	NA
TGTGCCAGCAGTACAGGGTCGAATACGCAGTATTTT	CASSTGSNTQYF	TRBJ2-3	TRBV25-1	12	many	NA
TGCGCCAGCAGCCACCAGTTTGGGACAAGCTCTGGAAACACCATATATTTT	CASSHQFGTSSGNTIYF	TRBJ1-3	TRBV4-1	17	many	NA
TGCGCCAGCAGCTTGTCCGGGACAGGGGTCGGGGAGCAGTACTTC	CASSLSGTGVGEQYF	TRBJ2-7	TRBV5-1	15	many	TRBD1
TGTGCCAGCAGTTTACTGGGGGAGCAGTTCTTC	CASSLLGEQFF	TRBJ2-1	TRBV12-3/TRBV12-4	11	many	NA